The present entry profiles one TCR beta chain with its context. The sample belongs to a study of blood T cell repertoires in COVID-19. Looking at the study overall: The analysed material was cDNA or gDNA that came from T cells, B-cell-depleted T cells, or PBMCs.

Participants spanned ages roughly 18 to 95 years and resided in around 25 US areas. The data were produced by immunoSEQ multiplex PCR, yet TCRdb's version contains in-frame clones alone and is incomplete. Altogether approximately 190,000 clones are present, roughly 89% being singletons, with the ten largest covering approximately 3%. J gave up 8 bases and V 6 bases, and 9 bases lay outside the gene matches. Germline values: CDR1 MNHEY, CDR2 SVGAGI. The length of the CDR3 is 13 residues. The sequenced material came from PBMCs or T cells enriched from blood (not recorded which). V usage is TRBV6-5 and J usage is TRBJ1-2, with TRBD1 matching 7 bases. This receptor was taken from a woman aged 25 to 45 who had been exposed to COVID-19. The CDR3 here is CASRSTTGDGYTF. CDR3 in DNA: TGTGCCAGCAGGAGTACCACAGGGGACGGCTACACCTTC.